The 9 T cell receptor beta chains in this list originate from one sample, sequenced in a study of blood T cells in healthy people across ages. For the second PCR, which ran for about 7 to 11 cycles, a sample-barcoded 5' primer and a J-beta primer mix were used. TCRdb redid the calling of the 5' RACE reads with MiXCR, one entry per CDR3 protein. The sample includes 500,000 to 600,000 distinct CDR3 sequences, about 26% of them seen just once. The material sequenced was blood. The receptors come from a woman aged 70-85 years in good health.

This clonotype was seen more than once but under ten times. For the CDR3, the DNA is TGCGCCAGCAACTTCGGTCCAGCGGGGGTTGGAGAGCAGTACTTC. Its protein is CASNFGPAGVGEQYF. The chain uses TRBV5-1 and TRBJ2-7, with 8 bases that match TRBD2. Germline-derived CDR1 and CDR2 are SGHRS and YFSETQ. J gave up 7 bases and V 6 bases, and 15 bases lay outside the gene matches. The CDR3 length is 15 residues.

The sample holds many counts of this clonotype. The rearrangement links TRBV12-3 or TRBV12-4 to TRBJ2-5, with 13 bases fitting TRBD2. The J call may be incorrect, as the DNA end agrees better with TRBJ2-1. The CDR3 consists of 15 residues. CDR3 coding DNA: TGTGCCAGCAGCCCTACTAGCGGGGGGGCCCATGAGCAGTTCTTC. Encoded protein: CASSPTSGGAHEQFF.

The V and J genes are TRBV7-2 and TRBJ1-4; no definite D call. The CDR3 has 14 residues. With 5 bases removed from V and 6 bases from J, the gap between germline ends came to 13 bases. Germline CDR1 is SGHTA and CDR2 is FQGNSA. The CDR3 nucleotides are TGTGCCAGCAGCCCGGATGTGGGGTATGAAAAACTGTTTTTT. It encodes CASSPDVGYEKLFF. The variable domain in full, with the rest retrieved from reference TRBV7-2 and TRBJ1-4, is GAGVSQSPSNKVTEKGKDVELRCDPISGHTALYWYRQSLGQGLEFLIYFQGNSAPDKSGLPSDRFSAERTGGSVSTLTIQRTQQEDSAVYLCASSPDVGYEKLFFGSGTQLSVL.

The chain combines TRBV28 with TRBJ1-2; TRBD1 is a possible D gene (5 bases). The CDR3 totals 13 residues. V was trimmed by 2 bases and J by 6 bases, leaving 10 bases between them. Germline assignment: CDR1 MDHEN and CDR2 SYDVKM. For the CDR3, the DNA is TGTGCCAGCAGTTTACTCTTAGGGGATGGCTACACCTTC. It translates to CASSLLLGDGYTF.

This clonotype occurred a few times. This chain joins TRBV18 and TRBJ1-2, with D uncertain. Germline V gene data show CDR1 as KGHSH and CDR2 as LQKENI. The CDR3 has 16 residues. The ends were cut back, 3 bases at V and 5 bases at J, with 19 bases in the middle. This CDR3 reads CASSPLSRVRHYGYTF. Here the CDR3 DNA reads TGTGCCAGCTCACCTCTCAGTCGGGTCCGACATTATGGCTACACCTTC.

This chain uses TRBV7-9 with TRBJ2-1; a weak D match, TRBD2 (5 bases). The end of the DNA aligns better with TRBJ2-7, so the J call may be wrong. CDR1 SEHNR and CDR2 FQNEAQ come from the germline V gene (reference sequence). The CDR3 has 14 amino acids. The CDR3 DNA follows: TGTGCCAGCAAAGAATCGGACGGGGCCTACGAGCAGTACTTC. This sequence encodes CASKESDGAYEQYF.

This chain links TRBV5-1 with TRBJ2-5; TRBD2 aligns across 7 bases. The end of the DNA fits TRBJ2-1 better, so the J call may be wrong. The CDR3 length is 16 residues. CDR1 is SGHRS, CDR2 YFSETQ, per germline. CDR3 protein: CASSKILAGEHNEQFF. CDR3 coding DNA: TGCGCCAGCAGCAAAATTCTCGCGGGGGAGCACAATGAGCAGTTCTTC.

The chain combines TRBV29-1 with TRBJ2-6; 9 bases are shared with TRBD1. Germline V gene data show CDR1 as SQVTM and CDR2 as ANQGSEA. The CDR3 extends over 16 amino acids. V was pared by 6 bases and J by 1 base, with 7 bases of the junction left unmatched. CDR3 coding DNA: TGCAGCGTGGCGGGACAGGGAGATTCTGGGGCCAACGTCCTGACTTTC. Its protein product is CSVAGQGDSGANVLTF.

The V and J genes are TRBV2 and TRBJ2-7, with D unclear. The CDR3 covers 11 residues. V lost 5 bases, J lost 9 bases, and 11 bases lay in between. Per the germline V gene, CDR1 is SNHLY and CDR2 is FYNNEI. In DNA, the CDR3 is TGTGCCAGCAGTCGACCCCTGGGGCAGTACTTC. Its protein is CASSRPLGQYF.